This TCR beta chain was documented in a study of OX40 agonist ivuxolimab in advanced cancers. The protocol was immunoSEQ multiplex PCR, while the TCRdb copy is restricted to in-frame clones and leaves out a portion. Altogether over 80,000 clones are present, approximately 90% being singletons, with the ten largest covering roughly 0.32%. The CDR3 has 14 residues. Trimming left V 1 base short and J 8 bases short, with 9 bases between. Germline CDR1 SEHNR, CDR2 FQNEAQ (reference sequence). This rearrangement joins TRBV7-9 to TRBJ2-6, with D possibly TRBD2 on 5 matching bases. This receptor was obtained from an adult with an advanced solid tumor such as melanoma, head and neck, liver or kidney cancer. The sample here was CD4+ or CD8+ T cells sorted from blood, taken in a trial of the OX40 agonist ivuxolimab. The DNA of the CDR3 is TGTGCCAGCAGCTTAGGGGCGGGTTCCAACGTCCTGACTTTC. This encodes CASSLGAGSNVLTF. Together with reference TRBV7-9 and TRBJ2-6, the CDR3 gives the full variable domain: DTGVSQNPRHKITKRGQNVTFRCDPISEHNRLYWYRQTLGQGPEFLTYFQNEAQLEKSRLLSDRFSAERPKGSFSTLEIQRTEQGDSAMYLCASSLGAGSNVLTFGAGSRLTVL.